The clone carrying this T cell receptor (beta chain) was counted a few times. Its matching antigen is unknown. The junction had 7 bases not matched to a gene; V was cut back by 0 bases and J by 10 bases. From germline, CDR1 is SGHTA and CDR2 FQGTGA. This CDR3 has 15 residues. The data were obtained in a study of post-analysis software for immune sequencing data. Findings and limits, study-wide: Five TRBV segments were more frequent in patients than controls; TRBV5-6, TRBV5-1 and TRBV20-1 belonged to this group.

Included in the TCR beta cDNA libraries were unique molecular identifiers. MiXCR was run by TCRdb on the PCR reads, yielding one entry per CDR3 protein. Of around 500,000 distinct CDR3 sequences listed, 30% to 40% are singletons. This sequence was found in a girl aged 2 to 17 with multiple sclerosis. Input material: blood. This rearrangement joins TRBV7-3 to TRBJ2-1, with 9 positions matching TRBD1. The CDR3 loop is CASSLTRTGVSEQFF. In DNA form, the CDR3 reads TGTGCCAGCAGCTTAACCAGGACAGGGGTGAGCGAGCAGTTCTTC. Full variable domain (outside the CDR3, taken from reference TRBV7-3 and TRBJ2-1): GAGVSQTPSNKVTEKGKYVELRCDPISGHTALYWYRQSLGQGPEFLIYFQGTGAADDSGLPNDRFFAVRPEGSVSTLKIQRTERGDSAVYLCASSLTRTGVSEQFFGPGTRLTVL.